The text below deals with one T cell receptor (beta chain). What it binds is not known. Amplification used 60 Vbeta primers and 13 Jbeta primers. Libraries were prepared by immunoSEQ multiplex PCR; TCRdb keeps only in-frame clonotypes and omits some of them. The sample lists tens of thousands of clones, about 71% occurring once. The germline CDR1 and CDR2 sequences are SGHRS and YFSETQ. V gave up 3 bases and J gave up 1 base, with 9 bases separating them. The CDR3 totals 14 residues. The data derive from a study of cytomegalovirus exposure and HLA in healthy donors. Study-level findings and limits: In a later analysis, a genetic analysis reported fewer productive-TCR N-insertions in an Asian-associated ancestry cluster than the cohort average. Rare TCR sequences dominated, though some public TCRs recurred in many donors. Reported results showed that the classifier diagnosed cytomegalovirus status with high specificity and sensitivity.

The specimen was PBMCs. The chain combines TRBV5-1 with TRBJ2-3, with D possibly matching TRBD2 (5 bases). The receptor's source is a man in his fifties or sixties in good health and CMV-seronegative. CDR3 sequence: CASSSGAGTDTQYF. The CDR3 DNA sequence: TGCGCCAGCAGCTCTGGAGCGGGCACAGATACGCAGTATTTT.